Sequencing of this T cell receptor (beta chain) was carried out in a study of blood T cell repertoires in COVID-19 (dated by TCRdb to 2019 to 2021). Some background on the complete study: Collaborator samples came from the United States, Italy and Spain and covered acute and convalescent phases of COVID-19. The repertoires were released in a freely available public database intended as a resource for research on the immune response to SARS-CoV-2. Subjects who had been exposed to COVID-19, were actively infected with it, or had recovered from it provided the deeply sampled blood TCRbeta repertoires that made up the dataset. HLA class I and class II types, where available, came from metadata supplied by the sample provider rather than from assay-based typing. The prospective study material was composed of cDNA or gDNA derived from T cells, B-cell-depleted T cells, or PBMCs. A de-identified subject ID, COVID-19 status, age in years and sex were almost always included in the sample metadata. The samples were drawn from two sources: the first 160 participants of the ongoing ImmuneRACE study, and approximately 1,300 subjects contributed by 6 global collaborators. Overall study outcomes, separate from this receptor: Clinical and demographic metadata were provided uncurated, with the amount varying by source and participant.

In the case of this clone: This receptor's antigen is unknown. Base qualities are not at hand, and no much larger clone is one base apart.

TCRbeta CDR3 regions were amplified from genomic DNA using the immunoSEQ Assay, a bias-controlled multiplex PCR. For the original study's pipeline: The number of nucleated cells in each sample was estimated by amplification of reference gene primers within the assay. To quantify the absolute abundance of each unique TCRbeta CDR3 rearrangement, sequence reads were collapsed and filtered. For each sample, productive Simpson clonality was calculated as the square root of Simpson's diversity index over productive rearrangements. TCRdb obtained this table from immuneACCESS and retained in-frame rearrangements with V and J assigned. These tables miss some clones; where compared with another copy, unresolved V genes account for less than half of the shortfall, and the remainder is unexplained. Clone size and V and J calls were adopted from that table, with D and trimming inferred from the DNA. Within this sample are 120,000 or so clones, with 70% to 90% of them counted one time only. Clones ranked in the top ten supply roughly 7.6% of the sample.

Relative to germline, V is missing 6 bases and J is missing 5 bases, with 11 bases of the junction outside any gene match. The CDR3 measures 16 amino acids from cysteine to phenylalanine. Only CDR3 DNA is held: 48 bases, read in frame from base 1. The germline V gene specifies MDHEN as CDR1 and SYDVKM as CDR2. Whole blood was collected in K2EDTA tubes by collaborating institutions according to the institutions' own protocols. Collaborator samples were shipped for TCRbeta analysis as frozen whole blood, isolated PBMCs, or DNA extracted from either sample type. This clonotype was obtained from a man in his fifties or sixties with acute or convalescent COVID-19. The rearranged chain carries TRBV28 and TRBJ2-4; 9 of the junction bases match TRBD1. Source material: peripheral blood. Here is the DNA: TGTGCCAGCAGACATAGGGGGGGGACAGGGCAAAACATTCAGTACTTC. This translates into CASRHRGGTGQNIQYF.